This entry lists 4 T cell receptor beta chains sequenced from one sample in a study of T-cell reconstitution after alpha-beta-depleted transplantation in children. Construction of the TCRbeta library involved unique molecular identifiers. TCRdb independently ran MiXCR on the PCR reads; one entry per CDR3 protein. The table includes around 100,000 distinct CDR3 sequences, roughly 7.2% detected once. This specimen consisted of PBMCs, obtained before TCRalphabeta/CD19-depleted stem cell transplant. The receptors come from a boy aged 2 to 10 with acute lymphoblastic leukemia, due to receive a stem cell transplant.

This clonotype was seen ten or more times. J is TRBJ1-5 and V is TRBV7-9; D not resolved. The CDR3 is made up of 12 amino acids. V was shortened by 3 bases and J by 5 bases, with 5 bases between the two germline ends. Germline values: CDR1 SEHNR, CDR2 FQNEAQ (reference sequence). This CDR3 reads CASSFGDQPQHF. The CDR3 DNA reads TGTGCCAGCAGCTTCGGGGATCAGCCCCAGCATTTT.

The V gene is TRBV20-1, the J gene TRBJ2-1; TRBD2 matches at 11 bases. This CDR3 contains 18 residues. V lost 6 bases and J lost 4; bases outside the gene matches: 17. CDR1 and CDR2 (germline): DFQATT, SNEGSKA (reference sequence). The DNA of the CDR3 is TGCAGTGCCCTAGCGGGGCTAGCGGGGGGCCTTTTTTACAATGAGCAGTTCTTC. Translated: CSALAGLAGGLFYNEQFF.

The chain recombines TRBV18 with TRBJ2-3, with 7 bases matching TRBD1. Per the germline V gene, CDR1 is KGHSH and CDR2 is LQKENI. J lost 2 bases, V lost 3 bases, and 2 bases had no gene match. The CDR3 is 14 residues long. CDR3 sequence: CASSPRGLTDTQYF. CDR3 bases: TGTGCCAGCTCACCGAGGGGGCTCACAGATACGCAGTATTTT.

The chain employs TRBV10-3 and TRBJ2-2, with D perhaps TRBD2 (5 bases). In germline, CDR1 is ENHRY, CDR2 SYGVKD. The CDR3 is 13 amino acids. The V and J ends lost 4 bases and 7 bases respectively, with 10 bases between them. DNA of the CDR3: TGTGCCATCAGTGGAGGGCTCGGCGGGGAGCTGTTTTTT. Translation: CAISGGLGGELFF.